This T cell receptor (beta chain) was obtained from a study of cytomegalovirus exposure and HLA in healthy donors. On the study more broadly: Findings of an earlier analysis included around 120 million unique TCR beta sequences from some 200 million T cells.

The PCR made use of 60 Vbeta and 13 Jbeta primers. Sequencing was performed with immunoSEQ multiplex PCR; in TCRdb, only in-frame clones are kept and a portion is missing. The sample includes 200,000 or so clones. Worth noting for this clone: Its antigen is unidentified.

General study points: Later examination showed HLA-associated TCR beta chains had greater clonal expansion than equally common others. CMV serostatus was the sole immune exposure information available.

This CDR3 has 12 residues. The V gene's germline CDR1 is SNHLY and CDR2 FYNNEI. The trim removed 6 bases at V and 5 bases at J, leaving 3 bases unmatched. The V and J genes are TRBV2 and TRBJ2-7; 8 bases line up with TRBD1. This TCR was recovered from a boy aged 5-17 years in good health and CMV-seronegative. Sequenced input: PBMCs. DNA of the CDR3: TGTGCCAGCAGCCCGACAGGGGACGAGCAGTACTTC. Residues: CASSPTGDEQYF.